The 2 T cell receptor beta chains below were found in one sample sequenced in a study of blood T cell repertoires in COVID-19. Sequencing was performed with immunoSEQ multiplex PCR; in TCRdb, only in-frame clones are kept and a portion is missing. The profile shows approximately 50,000 clones, roughly 77% of them singletons. Sequenced sample: peripheral blood. The receptors shown here come from a man aged 55 to 70 with COVID-19, enrolled during active disease.

This chain joins TRBV5-1 and TRBJ1-2, with 9 bases identical to TRBD1. The germline gives CDR1 SGHRS, CDR2 YFSETQ. CDR3 length: 15 amino acids. The V segment lost 1 base and the J segment 6 bases; nucleotides outside the gene matches: 7. The chain's CDR3 is CASSLPGTGSDGYTF. CDR3 sequence (DNA): TGCGCCAGCAGCTTGCCCGGGACAGGGAGCGATGGCTACACCTTC.

Notes on this clone: A read error may account for a junction end that differs from germline. The chain has TRBV15 and TRBJ2-1, with D possibly TRBD2 on 5 matching bases. Germline V lookup: CDR1 LNHNV, CDR2 YYDKDF (reference sequence). This CDR3 is 16 amino acids long. The CDR3 DNA is TGTGCCACCAGTAGAGAACGTCCGGGATCCTACAATGAGCAGTTCTTC. Encoded protein: CATSRERPGSYNEQFF.